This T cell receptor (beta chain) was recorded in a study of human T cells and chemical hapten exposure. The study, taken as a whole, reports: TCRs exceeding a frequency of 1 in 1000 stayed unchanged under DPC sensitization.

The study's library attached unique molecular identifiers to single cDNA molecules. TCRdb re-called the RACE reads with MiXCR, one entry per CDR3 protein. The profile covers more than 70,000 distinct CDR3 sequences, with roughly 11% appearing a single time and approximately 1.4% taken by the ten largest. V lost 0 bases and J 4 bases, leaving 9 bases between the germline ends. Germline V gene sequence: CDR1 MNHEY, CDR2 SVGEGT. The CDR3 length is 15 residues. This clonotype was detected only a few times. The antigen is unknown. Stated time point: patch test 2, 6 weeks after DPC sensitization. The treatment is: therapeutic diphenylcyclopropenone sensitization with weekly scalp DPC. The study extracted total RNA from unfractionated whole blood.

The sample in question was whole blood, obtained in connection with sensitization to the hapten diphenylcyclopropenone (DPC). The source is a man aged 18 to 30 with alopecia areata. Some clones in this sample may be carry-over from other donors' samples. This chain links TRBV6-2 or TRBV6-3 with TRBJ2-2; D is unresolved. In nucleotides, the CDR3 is TGTGCCAGCAGTTACTCGTTGTCAGCCACCGGGGAGCTGTTTTTT. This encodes CASSYSLSATGELFF.